A single sample gave rise to the 32 T cell receptor beta chains below, sequenced in a study of blood T cell repertoires in COVID-19. Sequenced by immunoSEQ multiplex PCR; TCRdb stores in-frame clones only, minus some. This table has around 170,000 clones, 84% appearing once. Sequencing input: peripheral blood. The receptor source for this set is a young man with active or convalescent COVID-19.

The DNA of the CDR3 is TGTGCCAGCAGGTTCACAGGGGCCAACGTCCTGACTTTC. Translating it yields CASRFTGANVLTF. V usage is TRBV27 and J usage is TRBJ2-6, with D unresolved. Germline assignment: CDR1 MNHEY and CDR2 SMNVEV (reference sequence). This CDR3 is 13 amino acids long. V dropped 6 bases and J dropped 4 bases, with 7 bases sitting between them.

This sequence joins TRBV28 and TRBJ1-4; D gene ambiguous. This CDR3 contains 12 residues. Germline assignment: CDR1 MDHEN and CDR2 SYDVKM. The V gene lost 4 bases and the J gene lost 5 bases, with 5 bases spanning the gap. Here the CDR3 DNA reads TGTGCCAGCAGTTCAGTAAATGAAAAACTGTTTTTT. It codes for CASSSVNEKLFF. The full variable domain, with the rest looked up from reference TRBV28 and TRBJ1-4, is DVKVTQSSRYLVKRTGEKVFLECVQDMDHENMFWYRQDPGLGLRLIYFSYDVKMKEKGDIPEGYSVSREKKERFSLILESASTNQTSMYLCASSSVNEKLFFGSGTQLSVL.

The rearrangement joins TRBV7-9 to TRBJ1-1, with 7 bases identical to TRBD1. Germline V gene sequence: CDR1 SEHNR, CDR2 FQNEAQ (reference sequence). CDR3 length: 14 residues. The junction had 7 bases not matched to a gene; V was cut back by 5 bases and J by 4 bases. CDR3 amino acids: CASSHLDRLTEAFF. CDR3 DNA: TGTGCCAGCAGCCATCTGGACAGGCTCACTGAAGCTTTCTTT.

The chain combines TRBV19 with TRBJ2-2; 11 nucleotides agree with TRBD2. Per the germline V gene, CDR1 is LNHDA and CDR2 is SQIVND (reference sequence). The CDR3 sequence is 17 residues long. V trimming: 4 bases; J trimming: 2 bases; junction bases outside the gene matches: 6. CDR3 in DNA: TGTGCCAGTAGTAAACTAGCGGGAGTCGTAAACACCGGGGAGCTGTTTTTT. Protein sequence: CASSKLAGVVNTGELFF.

V gene TRBV6-1 combines with J gene TRBJ2-6; no firm D call. CDR3 length: 14 amino acids. Germline CDR1 is MNHNS and CDR2 is SASEGT. V was shortened by 2 bases and J by 1 base, with 3 bases between the two germline ends. CDR3 DNA: TGTGCCAGCAGTGAAATATCTGGGGCCAACGTCCTGACTTTC. The encoded protein is CASSEISGANVLTF.

The chain links TRBV15 to TRBJ1-6, with TRBD1 matching over 9 bases. The ends lost 1 base at V and 6 bases at J; junction bases unmatched: 1. From germline, CDR1 is LNHNV and CDR2 YYDKDF (reference sequence). CDR3 length equals 15 residues. The CDR3 region has the DNA TGTGCCACCAGCAGAGGGGGACAGGGTAATTCACCCCTCCACTTT. Its translation is CATSRGGQGNSPLHF.

The chain couples TRBV28 to TRBJ1-2; 9 bases match TRBD1. The CDR3 sequence is 14 residues long. With 6 bases clipped from V and 5 bases from J, the junction kept 7 bases outside the gene matches. In germline, CDR1 is MDHEN, CDR2 SYDVKM. This chain's CDR3 is CASRVQQGAYGYTF. DNA of the CDR3: TGTGCCAGCAGAGTACAACAGGGGGCGTATGGCTACACCTTC.

J is TRBJ1-3 and V is TRBV6-5; the D is unclear. The CDR3 has 16 amino acids. CDR1 is MNHEY, CDR2 SVGAGI, per germline. Trimming stripped 2 bases from V and 0 bases from J, with 11 bases between. As DNA, the CDR3 is TGTGCCAGCAGTTACGGAGATCTGTACTCTGGAAACACCATATATTTT. Protein sequence: CASSYGDLYSGNTIYF.

The chain uses TRBV4-1 and TRBJ1-5; 8 nucleotides agree with TRBD1. CDR3 length equals 17 residues. V trimming: 1 base; J trimming: 6 bases; junction bases outside the gene matches: 11. The germline V gene encodes CDR1 MGHRA and CDR2 YSYEKL. The CDR3, as DNA: TGCGCCAGCAGCCAAGCCCGACAGGGGTACGAAGGTCAGCCCCAGCATTTT. Translation: CASSQARQGYEGQPQHF.

The V gene is TRBV5-1, the J gene TRBJ2-7; 10 nucleotides align to TRBD1. There are 14 residues in the CDR3. Germline V gene sequence: CDR1 SGHRS, CDR2 YFSETQ. Trimming at V came to 2 bases and at J to 5 bases, leaving 4 bases not matched to a gene. The CDR3 reads CASSLGQGVNEQYF. The DNA of the CDR3 is TGCGCCAGCAGCTTAGGACAGGGGGTTAACGAGCAGTACTTC.

This clone was seen a handful of times. The V call is TRBV5-1, the J call TRBJ2-5, with TRBD1 matching 9 bases. Unmatched junction bases numbered 11, after V lost 4 bases and J lost 13 bases. The CDR3 totals 13 residues. CDR1 SGHRS and CDR2 YFSETQ come from the germline V gene. The CDR3, as DNA: TGCGCCAGCAGCCCCGAAGCGTGGGACAGGGTGTACTTC. Its translation is CASSPEAWDRVYF.

The chain joins TRBV7-7 to TRBJ1-4; 9 bases are shared with TRBD1. The length of the CDR3 is 15 residues. V was clipped by 5 bases and J by 8 bases; unmatched bases: 9. Per the germline V gene, CDR1 is SSHAT and CDR2 is FNYEAQ (reference sequence). CDR3 nucleotides: TGTGCCAGCAGCCGTACAGGGGGCTTGGACGAAAAACTGTTTTTT. Translating it yields CASSRTGGLDEKLFF.

The chain links TRBV12-5 to TRBJ1-1; 11 bases align to TRBD1. Looked up from germline, CDR1 is LGHNT and CDR2 is FRNRAP. This CDR3 has 13 amino acids. V lost 8 bases and J lost 4; bases outside the gene matches: 3. The CDR3 loop is CASRTGGGTEAFF. In nucleotides, the CDR3 is TGTGCTAGTAGGACAGGGGGCGGCACTGAAGCTTTCTTT.

The chain uses TRBV7-9 and TRBJ2-5; no clear D. CDR1 and CDR2 from the germline V gene are SEHNR and FQNEAQ (reference sequence). V dropped 1 base and J dropped 1 base, with 7 bases sitting between them. The CDR3 has 14 amino acids. In DNA form, the CDR3 reads TGTGCCAGCAGCTTAGTAACAGTCCAAGAGACCCAGTACTTC. Its protein is CASSLVTVQETQYF.

This clone was found a few times. The chain employs TRBV5-4 and TRBJ2-1; D gene ambiguous. V was cut by 4 bases and J by 9 bases, with 11 bases left in between. The CDR3 is 12 residues long. Germline V gives CDR1 SGHNT, CDR2 YYREEE (reference sequence). CDR3 sequence reads: CASSNQFIEQFF. In DNA, the CDR3 is TGTGCCAGCAGCAATCAGTTCATTGAGCAGTTCTTC.

The rearrangement joins TRBV28 to TRBJ1-4, with TRBD1 matching over 8 bases. Germline trimming cut 5 bases from V and 9 bases from J; bases unmatched to any gene: 8. The CDR3 length is 14 residues. The germline CDR1 and CDR2 sequences are MDHEN and SYDVKM. The CDR3 is CASSLPGQEKKLFF. In DNA, the CDR3 is TGTGCCAGCAGTCTTCCGGGACAGGAAAAAAAACTGTTTTTT.

The chain uses TRBV2 and TRBJ2-6; 9 positions agree with TRBD1. Trimming cost V 10 bases and J 2 bases; bases outside gene matches: 12. This CDR3 contains 17 residues. Per the germline V gene, CDR1 is SNHLY and CDR2 is FYNNEI. In nucleotides, the CDR3 is TGTGCCACTAGACCGGGACAGGGTGTCGCTGGGGCCAACGTCCTGACTTTC. Translation: CATRPGQGVAGANVLTF.

The chain combines TRBV5-1 with TRBJ2-5; D remains ambiguous. Germline CDR1 is SGHRS and CDR2 is YFSETQ. V lost 0 bases and J lost 2, with 5 bases in between. The CDR3 totals 13 residues. CDR3 loop: CASSLGQQETQYF. The CDR3 DNA is TGCGCCAGCAGCTTGGGTCAGCAAGAGACCCAGTACTTC.

This clone was detected only once. The rearrangement joins TRBV7-6 to TRBJ1-1; D unclear. Germline V gene data show CDR1 as SGHVS and CDR2 as FNYEAQ. The V end lost 5 bases, the J end lost 0 bases, and 13 bases lay between the germline ends. CDR3 length: 15 residues. The CDR3 protein is CASSEAGGLNTEAFF. The CDR3 DNA reads as TGTGCCAGCAGCGAGGCTGGAGGTCTGAACACTGAAGCTTTCTTT.

The V call is TRBV15, the J call TRBJ2-5; 10 bases map to TRBD2. The CDR3 runs 16 residues. CDR1 is LNHNV, CDR2 YYDKDF, per germline (reference sequence). After removal of 2 bases from V and 4 bases from J, the junction contained 7 bases not matched to a gene. DNA for the CDR3: TGTGCCACCAGCAGACCCAGCGGGGGGGCCAGAGAGACCCAGTACTTC. It encodes CATSRPSGGARETQYF.

The chain joins TRBV4-1 to TRBJ2-5; 8 bases line up with TRBD1. Germline loops: CDR1 MGHRA, CDR2 YSYEKL. V was pared by 5 bases and J by 0 bases, with 5 bases of the junction left unmatched. This CDR3 is 15 amino acids long. The CDR3 sequence is CASSSRQGYQETQYF. CDR3 sequence (DNA): TGCGCCAGCAGCTCCCGACAGGGGTACCAAGAGACCCAGTACTTC.

The chain recombines TRBV19 with TRBJ1-1; 7 bases agree with TRBD1. The germline V gene has CDR1 LNHDA and CDR2 SQIVND (reference sequence). This CDR3 has 12 amino acids. The V gene end was trimmed by 11 bases and the J gene end by 2 bases; junction bases not matched to a gene: 5. This CDR3 reads CAPWTGNTEAFF. The CDR3 DNA reads TGTGCCCCATGGACAGGCAACACTGAAGCTTTCTTT.

The rearrangement links TRBV9 to TRBJ2-2; TRBD2 agrees at 10 bases. The CDR3 consists of 17 residues. J lost 0 bases, V lost 2 bases, and 4 bases had no gene match. Germline CDR1 and CDR2: SGDLS and YYNGEE. The CDR3 coding sequence is TGTGCCAGCAGCGTCTTAGCGGGAGGAGCGAACACCGGGGAGCTGTTTTTT. Its translation: CASSVLAGGANTGELFF.

The J gene is TRBJ1-4, the V gene TRBV19; D is perhaps TRBD1 (6 bases). CDR3 length: 15 residues. Germline V gene lookup returns CDR1 LNHDA and CDR2 SQIVND (reference sequence). The germline V and J ends were trimmed by 1 base and 7 bases, with 13 bases remaining between them. The CDR3 reads CASSIVAGAFEKLFF. The CDR3 DNA sequence: TGTGCCAGTAGTATAGTCGCGGGGGCGTTTGAAAAACTGTTTTTT.

The chain uses TRBV19 and TRBJ2-1; 8 nucleotides line up with TRBD2. The V and J ends lost 5 bases and 6 bases, in that order; junction bases with no gene match: 15. CDR3 length: 17 residues. Per germline, CDR1 LNHDA and CDR2 SQIVND (reference sequence). CDR3 in DNA: TGTGCCAGTAGTCTCGAATTCGGGACTAGGGAACGCAATGAGCAGTTCTTC. Encoded protein: CASSLEFGTRERNEQFF. The whole variable domain, filled in from reference TRBV19 and TRBJ2-1, reads DGGITQSPKYLFRKEGQNVTLSCEQNLNHDAMYWYRQDPGQGLRLIYYSQIVNDFQKGDIAEGYSVSREKKESFPLTVTSAQKNPTAFYLCASSLEFGTRERNEQFFGPGTRLTVL.

This rearrangement joins TRBV7-3 to TRBJ2-1, with 8 bases identical to TRBD2. Germline CDR1 SGHTA, CDR2 FQGTGA. The CDR3 has 14 amino acids. V lost 3 bases to trimming and J lost 9 bases; unmatched junction nucleotides: 7. CDR3 in DNA: TGTGCCAGCAGCTTTAGCGGGACTGGGGGTGAGCAGTTCTTC. It specifies CASSFSGTGGEQFF.

The chain combines TRBV29-1 with TRBJ2-7, with 8 bases lining up with TRBD1. Germline CDR1 reads SQVTM; CDR2 reads ANQGSEA. V was pared by 3 bases and J by 5 bases, with 6 bases of the junction left unmatched. The CDR3 has 13 residues. The CDR3 here is CSVDETGVDEQYF. DNA for the CDR3: TGCAGCGTTGACGAGACAGGGGTGGACGAGCAGTACTTC.

The chain uses TRBV30 and TRBJ1-1; perhaps TRBD1 as D (6 bases). V dropped 8 bases and J dropped 4 bases, with 17 bases sitting between them. The CDR3 totals 13 residues. Germline V gene data show CDR1 as GTSNPN and CDR2 as SVGIG (reference sequence). The CDR3 here is CAGSRGSVTEAFF. For the CDR3, the DNA is TGTGCCGGGTCCAGGGGAAGCGTCACTGAAGCTTTCTTT.

The V gene is TRBV24-1, the J gene TRBJ2-2; maybe TRBD1 (5 bases). CDR1 is KGHDR, CDR2 SFDVKD, per germline. Trimming took 3 bases from V and 2 from J, leaving 12 bases between them. The CDR3 loop spans 16 amino acids. The chain's CDR3 is CATSDHATGNTGELFF. The CDR3 region has the DNA TGTGCCACCAGTGATCATGCAACAGGCAACACCGGGGAGCTGTTTTTT.

The gene calls are TRBV6-2 or TRBV6-3 and TRBJ2-4; TRBD2 aligns across 12 bases. There are 21 residues in the CDR3. Germline V gene sequence: CDR1 MNHEY, CDR2 SVGEGT. V lost 0 bases to trimming and J lost 0 bases; unmatched junction nucleotides: 12. Here the CDR3 reads CASSYSGLAGGPTRAKNIQYF. The DNA for the CDR3 is TGTGCCAGCAGTTACTCTGGGCTAGCGGGGGGGCCCACACGAGCCAAAAACATTCAGTACTTC.

V gene TRBV6-5 combines with J gene TRBJ2-5; TRBD1 might be the D (5 bases). The V end lost 3 bases, the J end lost 2 bases, and 13 bases lay between the germline ends. Germline lookup yields CDR1 MNHEY and CDR2 SVGAGI. The length of the CDR3 is 15 residues. The CDR3 region is CASSYSGHKQETQYF. The CDR3 DNA reads as TGTGCCAGCAGTTATTCCGGACATAAACAAGAGACCCAGTACTTC.

V and J are TRBV6-5 and TRBJ2-7; TRBD1 is a possible D gene (6 bases). Trimming took 6 bases from V and 1 from J, leaving 16 bases between them. CDR1 and CDR2 (germline): MNHEY, SVGAGI. CDR3 length: 15 residues. For the CDR3, the DNA is TGTGCCAGCAGGACGACAGGAATGAGGTCCTACGAGCAGTACTTC. Translated, it gives CASRTTGMRSYEQYF.